The TCR beta chain described here comes from a study of shared clonotypes between healthy human individuals. The authors' processing: Quality scores were absent from the junction-only immunoSEQ sequences, so filtering differed. TCRdb keeps only in-frame clones here, not all; method: immunoSEQ multiplex PCR. Clone size and V and J calls were adopted from that table, with D and trimming inferred from the DNA. The table has fewer than 1.4 million clones, around three quarters seen once; the top ten hold 0.6% to 0.7%. A note on this clone: The target antigen is unknown.

Study-wide points: Naive subsets generally exceeded memory subsets in estimated richness.

This CDR3 is 16 amino acids long. The V gene end was trimmed by 4 bases and the J gene end by 4 bases; junction bases not matched to a gene: 9. Germline CDR1 SGHRS, CDR2 YFSETQ. The rearrangement uses TRBV5-1 and TRBJ2-1, with TRBD1 identical over 9 bases. Sequencing was performed on memory CD4+ T cells from PBMCs. Specified subset: CD45RA-negative fraction. The sequence derives from a young man in good health. Some clones in this sample may be carry-over from other donors' samples. The CDR3 nucleotides are TGCGCCAGCAGCCCCATGGTGGGGACAGGGTACAATGAGCAGTTCTTC. As protein: CASSPMVGTGYNEQFF.